This T cell receptor beta chain was sequenced in a study of graft-versus-host responses after intestinal transplantation (dated by TCRdb to the early 2020s). Broadly, across the study: The transplants that recipients received were multivisceral, liver-intestinal, or isolated intestinal. All recipients received anti-thymocyte globulin induction followed by maintenance tacrolimus and steroids for around 3 years. Graft-versus-host and host-versus-graft alloreactive T cell clones were tracked in the graft, circulation and bone marrow after intestinal transplantation using bulk TCR-beta CDR3 sequencing. To identify alloreactive clones, pre-transplant mixed lymphocyte reaction products were sequenced and then compared with unstimulated pre-transplant donor and recipient T cells. A cohort of some 24 intestinal transplant recipients, including one retransplant, was enrolled, and a few patients lacking pretransplant specimens were excluded. A peak of at least 4% donor T cells among recipient peripheral blood mononuclear cells was the definition used for donor T cell macrochimerism. Rather than being sequenced by the commercial service, samples from three later patients were sequenced in-house on an Illumina MiSeq and processed with MiXCR.

The library was produced with the immunoSEQ multiplex PCR assay. For most patients, genomic DNA was isolated with the Qiagen DNeasy Blood and Tissue Kit and sent frozen to Adaptive Biotechnologies for TCR sequencing. For most patients, genomic DNA was subjected to high-throughput TCR-beta CDR3 sequencing by Adaptive Biotechnologies. Concerning the study's data processing: Adaptive's ImmunoSEQ software was the source of the TCR sequencing data for about 18 patients, while three other patients were processed with MiXCR and VDJtools. CD4 versus CD8 sorting errors were corrected by removing sequences found in both subsets at a frequency ratio below 5:1. CDR3 nucleotide sequences shared between donor and recipient were removed because their origin could not be assigned. Alloreactive clones required at least 2-fold expansion over unstimulated cells and minimum CFSE-low frequency of 0.002% (template counts) or 0.001% (read counts). Mappable clones were those detected in sequenced pre-transplant spleen, lymph node, or MLR CFSE-low populations of the donor or recipient. The cumulative frequency of alloreactive clones was calculated as a percentage of all sequences, weighted by copy number. TCRdb provides this immuneACCESS table in a form limited to in-frame rearrangements. Some clones are lacking; in checked studies, under half of them reflect an unresolved V gene, and why the rest are absent is not known. That table gives V, J and clone size, and the DNA gave D and trimming. The sample table holds roughly 93,000 clones, of which 85% to 95% were seen once. In total, the top ten clones hold roughly 0.4% of the sample.

Of note for this clone: Its antigen remains unidentified. No much larger clone is present one base from it, and per-base qualities are unavailable.

The germline V and J ends show losses of 3 bases and 8 bases respectively, and no gene match explains 4 bases of the junction. Including cysteine and phenylalanine, the CDR3 has 14 amino acids. The DNA shown is the 42-base CDR3, in frame from base 1. Reading the germline V gene gives CDR1 LGHNA and CDR2 YSLEER. The paper as a whole reports these results and caveats: GvH clones turned up in recipient bone marrow, with some appearing earlier in ileal mucosa or blood, a pattern consistent with an intestinal mucosal origin. In patients with donor T cell macrochimerism, the allografts had high GvH to HvG T cell clonal ratios. Early after transplant, declines in HvG clones were associated with peak levels of circulating GvH clones. The relatively low number and heterogeneity of intestinal transplant patients limited the conclusions.

What the time point label conveys for this sample: cells obtained before transplantation from donor or recipient. CD3+CD4+ and CD3+CD8+ populations were FACS-sorted from unstimulated pre-transplant donor and recipient cells taken from spleen or lymph nodes. The chain is encoded by TRBV4-3 joined to TRBJ2-2; 9 bases in between match TRBD1. This receptor was taken from a human donor who was the organ donor for an intestinal transplant. The sequenced sample was unstimulated CD8+ T cells sorted from spleen or lymph node cells, obtained before transplant. The DNA is TGCGCCAGCAGCCATGGACAGGGGACGGGGGAGCTGTTTTTT. Translated, this gives CASSHGQGTGELFF.